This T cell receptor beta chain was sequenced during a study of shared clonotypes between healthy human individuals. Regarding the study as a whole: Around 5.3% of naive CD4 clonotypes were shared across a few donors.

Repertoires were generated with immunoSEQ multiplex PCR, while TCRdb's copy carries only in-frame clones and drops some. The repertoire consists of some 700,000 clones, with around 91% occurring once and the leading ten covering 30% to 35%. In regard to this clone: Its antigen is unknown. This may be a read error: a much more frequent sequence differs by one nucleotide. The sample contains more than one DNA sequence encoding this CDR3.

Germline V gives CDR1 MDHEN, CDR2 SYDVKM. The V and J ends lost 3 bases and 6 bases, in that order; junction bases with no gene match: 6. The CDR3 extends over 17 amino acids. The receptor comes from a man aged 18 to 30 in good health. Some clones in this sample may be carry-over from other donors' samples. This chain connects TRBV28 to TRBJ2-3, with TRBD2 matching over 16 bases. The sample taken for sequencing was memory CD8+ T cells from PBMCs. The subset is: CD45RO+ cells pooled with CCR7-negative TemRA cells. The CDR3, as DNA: TGTGCCAGCAGTTTGGGGACTAGCGGGAGGGCGGGGGATACGCAGTATTTT. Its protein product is CASSLGTSGRAGDTQYF.